This section outlines one T cell receptor beta chain sequence together with its context. This sample stems from a study of T cell responses to AZD1222 COVID-19 vaccine. The CDR3 length is 17 residues. Germline V gene sequence: CDR1 SGHRS, CDR2 YFSETQ. With V trimmed by 1 base and J by 4 bases, 9 bases remained unmatched. Measured with immunoSEQ multiplex PCR; TCRdb has only the in-frame clones, and not every one. Among about 130,000 clones listed, 88% were seen once. The TCR sequence derives from an adult in good health. The rearrangement uses TRBV5-1 and TRBJ2-2, with 8 nucleotides matching TRBD2. This sample comprised peripheral blood, obtained on day 0 of MenACWY control vaccination. CDR3 nucleotide sequence: TGCGCCAGCAGCTTGACAACGGGAGGGCCGGGCACCGGGGAGCTGTTTTTT. This translates into CASSLTTGGPGTGELFF.